The source of this TCR beta chain is a study of identifying expanded T cells in peripheral blood. A note on this clone: The antigen is not known.

Study-level points and caveats: Over approximately two and four weeks, about 15 and 19 clones changed, versus roughly 1.2 between replicates.

Method: immunoSEQ multiplex PCR; TCRdb's copy keeps in-frame clones and lacks some. The repertoire holds 75,000 to 90,000 clones, with 84% as singletons. Collection occurred without any documented infections or immune events in donors. CDR3 length equals 13 residues. The V end lost 3 bases, the J end lost 4 bases, and 7 bases lay between the germline ends. CDR1 is SGHTA, CDR2 FQGNSA, per germline. The sequencing input was blood. The sequence derives from a person between 18 and 70 years old in good health. The chain recombines TRBV7-2 with TRBJ2-1; D not resolved. The CDR3 is CASSLLWYNEQFF. CDR3 sequence (DNA): TGTGCCAGCAGCTTGTTATGGTACAATGAGCAGTTCTTC.